These T cell receptor beta chains were read from a single sample in a study of T cells after yellow fever vaccination. TCRdb reprocessed the 5' RACE reads via MiXCR and lists one record per CDR3 protein. Among just under 600,000 distinct CDR3 sequences, roughly 14% were seen once, and the ten largest hold around 15%. The source material was PBMCs, sampled on the day of the yellow fever booster vaccination. These receptors were collected from a man aged 25-40 years who received the YFV17D yellow fever vaccine. The CDR3 runs from the conserved cysteine through the conserved F or W. Each record gives: CDR3 protein, CDR3 DNA, J gene, clone size, D gene, CDR3 length, V gene. D genes are given only for firm matches. Some rows mark clone size as missing; the rest say once, few, many or name a class of expanded clone.

CASSQVTESYEQYF	TGTGCCAGCTCACAGGTGACAGAATCCTACGAGCAGTACTTC	TRBJ2-7	few	-	14	TRBV18
CASSPSGTGATDTQYF	TGTGCCAGCAGTCCCTCCGGGACAGGGGCTACAGATACGCAGTATTTT	TRBJ2-3	many	TRBD1	16	TRBV6-1
CASNRNGNQETQYF	TGCGCCAGCAACAGAAACGGTAACCAAGAGACCCAGTACTTC	TRBJ2-5	few	-	14	TRBV5-1
CASSSGQGVSGYTF	TGTGCCAGCAGCTCTGGACAGGGAGTTTCCGGCTACACCTTC	TRBJ1-2	-	TRBD1	14	TRBV6-1
CASISSGYTGELFF	TGTGCCAGCATCTCTAGCGGGTACACCGGGGAGCTGTTTTTT	TRBJ2-2	-	TRBD2	14	TRBV6-1
CASSIQSQGDGELFF	TGTGCCAGTAGTATCCAATCTCAGGGGGACGGGGAGCTGTTTTTT	TRBJ2-2	few	TRBD1	15	TRBV19
CASSRPGQLYNEQFF	TGTGCCAGCAGCCGTCCGGGACAGCTATACAATGAGCAGTTCTTC	TRBJ2-1	-	TRBD1	15	TRBV14
CASSIGTGPNEQYF	TGTGCCAGTAGTATAGGGACAGGGCCTAACGAGCAGTACTTC	TRBJ2-7	few	TRBD1	14	TRBV19
CSVEGASGITDTQYF	TGCAGCGTTGAAGGGGCTAGCGGGATCACAGATACGCAGTATTTT	TRBJ2-3	-	TRBD2	15	TRBV29-1
CASSTDSGYNEQFF	TGTGCCAGCTCCACGGATAGCGGCTACAATGAGCAGTTCTTC	TRBJ2-1	-	-	14	TRBV18
CASSLNVPGRGTDTQYF	TGTGCCAGCAGTTTAAACGTTCCGGGACGCGGCACAGATACGCAGTATTTT	TRBJ2-3	-	-	17	TRBV27
CASSQPSSTDTQYF	TGTGCCAGCAGCCAACCTTCTTCCACAGATACGCAGTATTTT	TRBJ2-3	-	-	14	TRBV14
CSASTGANTEAFF	TGCAGTGCTAGTACAGGGGCCAACACTGAAGCTTTCTTT	TRBJ1-1	few	TRBD1	13	TRBV20-1
CASSPAASTDTQYF	TGTGCCAGCAGCCCTGCGGCTAGCACAGATACGCAGTATTTT	TRBJ2-3	few	-	14	TRBV5-4
CASSLQVGGLFYEQYF	TGTGCCAGCAGCTTACAAGTCGGGGGACTTTTCTACGAGCAGTACTTC	TRBJ2-7	-	-	16	TRBV7-6
CASSPTQTGELFF	TGTGCCAGCAGCCCGACTCAGACCGGGGAGCTGTTTTTT	TRBJ2-2	few	-	13	TRBV9
CASSERAGFYEQYF	TGTGCCAGCAGTGAACGAGCGGGGTTCTACGAGCAGTACTTC	TRBJ2-7	few	TRBD2	14	TRBV6-1
CASSLPTSGIYEQYF	TGTGCCAGCAGCTTGCCGACTAGCGGGATCTACGAGCAGTACTTC	TRBJ2-7	few	TRBD2	15	TRBV5-5
CASSCPNGTSSTDTQYF	TGTGCCAGCAGTTGCCCTAACGGGACCTCTAGCACAGATACGCAGTATTTT	TRBJ2-3	-	-	17	TRBV6-2/TRBV6-3
CATSSTGAYEQYF	TGTGCCACCAGCTCGACAGGGGCCTACGAGCAGTACTTC	TRBJ2-7	few	TRBD1	13	TRBV24-1
CATTTGAKNIQYF	TGTGCCACCACCACAGGAGCCAAAAACATTCAGTACTTC	TRBJ2-4	-	-	13	TRBV19
CASTVGSGRAAGELFF	TGTGCCAGTACCGTGGGCAGCGGGAGGGCCGCCGGGGAGCTGTTTTTT	TRBJ2-2	-	TRBD2	16	TRBV19
CSAKRRAGTKYSPLHF	TGCAGTGCTAAAAGGAGGGCAGGGACGAAATATTCACCCCTCCACTTT	TRBJ1-6	few	-	16	TRBV20-1
CSVSGQPNTEAFF	TGCAGCGTCTCGGGACAGCCGAACACTGAAGCTTTCTTT	TRBJ1-1	once	TRBD1	13	TRBV29-1
CASSSPGLAANTGELFF	TGTGCCAGCAGTTCCCCGGGACTAGCGGCGAACACCGGGGAGCTGTTTTTT	TRBJ2-2	-	TRBD2	17	TRBV7-9
CASRVDSRVNQPQHF	TGTGCCAGCAGAGTGGACTCTCGAGTAAATCAGCCCCAGCATTTT	TRBJ1-5	-	-	15	TRBV6-1
CASSLVQGQRQFF	TGTGCCAGCAGCTTAGTCCAGGGCCAACGGCAGTTCTTC	TRBJ2-1	-	-	13	TRBV7-2
CASSLDGRFEQYF	TGTGCCAGCAGTCTGGACGGCAGATTTGAGCAGTACTTC	TRBJ2-7	-	-	13	TRBV7-2
CASSLSGNFETQYF	TGTGCCAGCAGTTTATCCGGGAACTTTGAGACCCAGTACTTC	TRBJ2-5	-	-	14	TRBV12-3/TRBV12-4
CASRSGTGNQPQHF	TGTGCCAGCAGGTCGGGGACTGGCAATCAGCCCCAGCATTTT	TRBJ1-5	many	-	14	TRBV6-5
CASSLVSSGRGEQFF	TGTGCCAGCAGCTTAGTATCTAGTGGGAGAGGTGAGCAGTTCTTC	TRBJ2-1	few	-	15	TRBV11-2
CAIPATDAYEQYF	TGTGCCATACCTGCCACCGACGCCTACGAGCAGTACTTC	TRBJ2-7	-	-	13	TRBV21-1
CASSFSSEQYF	TGTGCCAGCAGCTTCTCTTCCGAGCAGTACTTC	TRBJ2-7	few	-	11	TRBV6-2/TRBV6-3
CASSLAGEGEQYF	TGTGCCAGCAGCTTAGCGGGAGAAGGGGAGCAGTACTTC	TRBJ2-7	few	-	13	TRBV7-9
CASSQAGGPGTGANVLTF	TGCGCCAGCAGCCAAGCTGGGGGGCCAGGAACTGGGGCCAACGTCCTGACTTTC	TRBJ2-6	many	-	18	TRBV4-3
CASSSDRGLSETQYF	TGCGCCAGCAGCTCAGACAGGGGGCTAAGCGAGACCCAGTACTTC	TRBJ2-5	-	TRBD1	15	TRBV5-1
CASSRGGMYNEQFF	TGTGCCAGCAGCCGAGGAGGGATGTACAATGAGCAGTTCTTC	TRBJ2-1	many	-	14	TRBV5-8
CASSPSDSFNYGYTF	TGTGCCAGCTCACCCTCGGACAGTTTCAACTATGGCTACACCTTC	TRBJ1-2	-	-	15	TRBV18
CASDREQHTEAFF	TGTGCCAGCGACCGGGAGCAACACACTGAAGCTTTCTTT	TRBJ1-1	-	-	13	TRBV7-9
CASSQGQGSQQYF	TGCGCCAGCAGCCAAGGCCAGGGATCGCAGCAGTACTTC	TRBJ2-7	-	-	13	TRBV4-3
CSVRTSLLYNEQFF	TGCAGCGTAAGGACTAGCCTACTCTACAATGAGCAGTTCTTC	TRBJ2-1	-	TRBD2	14	TRBV29-1
CASSRGSGRSVNEQFF	TGCGCCAGCAGCCGCGGTAGCGGGAGATCGGTCAATGAGCAGTTCTTC	TRBJ2-1	-	TRBD2	16	TRBV5-1
CASSSPSFPQYF	TGTGCCAGCAGTTCCCCGAGTTTTCCGCAGTATTTT	TRBJ2-3	few	-	12	TRBV5-4
CASSPVLPYGYTF	TGTGCCAGCAGCCCCGTCTTACCCTATGGCTACACCTTC	TRBJ1-2	few	-	13	TRBV7-2
CASSLANRLAGEYEQYF	TGTGCCAGCAGCTTAGCCAATCGACTAGCGGGAGAATACGAGCAGTACTTC	TRBJ2-7	few	TRBD2	17	TRBV7-2
CASSLAVDGGTGELFF	TGTGCCAGCAGTTTGGCAGTCGACGGGGGCACCGGGGAGCTGTTTTTT	TRBJ2-2	-	-	16	TRBV28
CASSLDLQETQYF	TGCGCCAGCAGCTTGGACCTCCAAGAGACCCAGTACTTC	TRBJ2-5	few	-	13	TRBV5-1
CASSPFREEEYF	TGTGCCAGCAGCCCGTTTAGGGAGGAGGAATACTTC	TRBJ2-7	few	-	12	TRBV7-2
CASSIRNEQFF	TGTGCCAGTAGTATCCGAAATGAGCAGTTCTTC	TRBJ2-1	-	-	11	TRBV19
CSARLAASYNEQFF	TGCAGTGCTAGACTAGCAGCCTCCTACAATGAGCAGTTCTTC	TRBJ2-1	-	-	14	TRBV20-1
CSVRQGNYYGYTF	TGCAGCGTACGACAGGGGAACTACTATGGCTACACCTTC	TRBJ1-2	few	TRBD1	13	TRBV29-1
CASKRTGVTGELFF	TGTGCCAGCAAAAGGACAGGGGTCACCGGGGAGCTGTTTTTT	TRBJ2-2	few	TRBD1	14	TRBV9
CASSFEALGTEAFF	TGCGCCAGCAGCTTCGAGGCCCTCGGCACTGAAGCTTTCTTT	TRBJ1-1	-	-	14	TRBV5-1
CATSQELRAKNIQYF	TGTGCCACCAGTCAAGAACTCCGAGCCAAAAACATTCAGTACTTC	TRBJ2-4	few	-	15	TRBV24-1
CASWDPRRTYEQYF	TGTGCCAGTTGGGACCCCCGGCGAACCTACGAGCAGTACTTC	TRBJ2-7	many	-	14	TRBV6-1
CASSQDLGDLSYNEQFF	TGCGCCAGCAGCCAAGATTTGGGGGACTTGTCCTACAATGAGCAGTTCTTC	TRBJ2-1	few	-	17	TRBV4-3
CSASPHGTYEQYF	TGCAGTGCTAGCCCCCATGGGACCTACGAGCAGTACTTC	TRBJ2-7	-	-	13	TRBV20-1
CSAAGGGMVTGELFF	TGCAGTGCAGCGGGTGGCGGGATGGTCACCGGGGAGCTGTTTTTT	TRBJ2-2	-	-	15	TRBV20-1
CASSLESSVFF	TGTGCCAGCAGTTTAGAGTCGAGCGTGTTCTTC	TRBJ2-1	few	-	11	TRBV12-3/TRBV12-4